These T cell receptor beta chains were read from a single sample in a study of blood T cells in healthy people across ages. Using its own MiXCR run on the 5' RACE reads, TCRdb lists one record per CDR3 protein. The table includes around 800,000 distinct CDR3 sequences, approximately 44% detected once. Material: blood. The receptors come from a man in his sixties in good health. Both conserved end residues are part of each CDR3. D genes are given only for firm matches. Not every row has a clone size; where given, it reads once, few, many or a size class.

size	D	V	J	DNA	CDR3
few	.	TRBV7-9	TRBJ2-1	TGTGCCAGCAGCTTAGTTGCGGGGGCCTCCTACAATGAGCAGTTCTTC	CASSLVAGASYNEQFF
.	.	TRBV5-1	TRBJ1-1	TGCGCCAGCAGCTTGGCCTCGGTGTACGGGGGGAACACTGAAGCTTTCTTT	CASSLASVYGGNTEAFF
.	.	TRBV5-1	TRBJ2-5	TGCGCCAGCAGCGCGACCACCGTCCGGGAGACCCAGTACTTC	CASSATTVRETQYF
few	TRBD2	TRBV6-6	TRBJ2-7	TGTGCCAGCAGCCCACCTTGGGGGGGTTTAGGCTACGAGCAGTACTTC	CASSPPWGGLGYEQYF
few	.	TRBV10-3	TRBJ1-5	TGTGCCATCAGTGAGGAGCTCGGGCCCCAGCATTTT	CAISEELGPQHF
.	TRBD1	TRBV29-1	TRBJ1-2	TGCAGCGTTGTGGTAGAGGGGGCCGGCTATGGCTACACCTTC	CSVVVEGAGYGYTF
many	.	TRBV4-3	TRBJ2-1	TGCGCCAGCAGCCTTGAAGAGGGGGATGGGGAGCAGTTCTTC	CASSLEEGDGEQFF
many	TRBD2	TRBV20-1	TRBJ2-1	TGCAGTGCTAGGAGGCGGGGGGGCTTCGGTAGCCACAATGAGCAGTTCTTC	CSARRRGGFGSHNEQFF
.	TRBD2	TRBV12-3/TRBV12-4	TRBJ2-1	TGTGCCAGCGGTGGAACTAGCGGGGGGGCCGATAATGAGCAGTTCTTC	CASGGTSGGADNEQFF
few	.	TRBV5-1	TRBJ2-1	TGCGCCAGCAGCCCATTAGCGGCTAGAAACAATGAGCAGTTCTTC	CASSPLAARNNEQFF
.	.	TRBV6-1	TRBJ2-7	TGTGCCAGCAGTGAACAGGCGAAGAACGAGCAGTACTTC	CASSEQAKNEQYF
.	TRBD2	TRBV13	TRBJ2-5	TGTGCCAGCAGCTTAGGCTTAGTTCTAGCGGGGGAGGAGACCCAGTACTTC	CASSLGLVLAGEETQYF
.	TRBD1	TRBV12-3/TRBV12-4	TRBJ1-2	TGTGCCAGCAGTAGAACAGGGGGGGTCGATGGCTACACCTTC	CASSRTGGVDGYTF
.	TRBD1	TRBV5-1	TRBJ1-1	TGCGCCAGCAGGAAAGGGGACAGGTTGAACACTGAAGCTTTCTTT	CASRKGDRLNTEAFF
.	TRBD2	TRBV7-2	TRBJ2-1	TGTGCCAGCAGCGGCCAGCGGGGGGTCCAAGAGACCCAGTTCTTC	CASSGQRGVQETQFF
few	.	TRBV12-3/TRBV12-4	TRBJ1-1	TGTGCCAGCAGCTCAAACGCCCCCGCTCATTGGGCTGAAGCTTTCTTT	CASSSNAPAHWAEAFF
.	.	TRBV11-2	TRBJ2-2	TGTGCCAGCAGCAAGACGACCCCGGCCGGGGAGCTGTTTTTT	CASSKTTPAGELFF
.	.	TRBV24-1	TRBJ2-7	TGTGCCACTGGGCAGGGGATGCACAATGAGCAGTACTTC	CATGQGMHNEQYF
once	TRBD1	TRBV7-8	TRBJ1-1	TGTGCCAGCAGCTTCTTACAGGGGGCGGGGAGCACTGAAGCTTTCTTT	CASSFLQGAGSTEAFF
.	.	TRBV28	TRBJ1-5	TGTGCCAGCAGCGGGTTATATCAGCCCCAGCATTTT	CASSGLYQPQHF
.	.	TRBV24-1	TRBJ2-1	TGTGCCACCGGCCAGGAGGGCGACAATGAGCAGTTCTTC	CATGQEGDNEQFF
few	.	TRBV4-1	TRBJ2-5	TGCGCCAGCAGCCAAGTGGGGGCCAGACAGGGACTCCAAGAGACCCAGTACTTC	CASSQVGARQGLQETQYF